The source of this T cell receptor beta chain is a study of T cell responses to AZD1222 COVID-19 vaccine. Study conclusions and caveats: Females made up more of the donors, who were largely white British, and clonal diversity may have come out too low.

Concerning this clone: Its antigen is undetermined.

The table came from immunoSEQ multiplex PCR; TCRdb's copy has only in-frame clones and leaves some out. The data contain 100,000 to 150,000 clones, approximately 85% of them singletons. The trim removed 4 bases at V and 5 bases at J, leaving 5 bases unmatched. CDR3 length: 15 amino acids. Germline values: CDR1 KGHSH, CDR2 LQKENI. The origin of this receptor is an adult who received the AZD1222 COVID-19 vaccine. The V gene is TRBV18, the J gene TRBJ1-6, with 7 bases aligning to TRBD1. The source material was peripheral blood, sampled 28 days after the second AZD1222 dose. Here the CDR3 reads CASSLGTVDNSPLHF. CDR3 in DNA: TGTGCCAGCTCACTCGGGACAGTAGATAATTCACCCCTCCACTTT.